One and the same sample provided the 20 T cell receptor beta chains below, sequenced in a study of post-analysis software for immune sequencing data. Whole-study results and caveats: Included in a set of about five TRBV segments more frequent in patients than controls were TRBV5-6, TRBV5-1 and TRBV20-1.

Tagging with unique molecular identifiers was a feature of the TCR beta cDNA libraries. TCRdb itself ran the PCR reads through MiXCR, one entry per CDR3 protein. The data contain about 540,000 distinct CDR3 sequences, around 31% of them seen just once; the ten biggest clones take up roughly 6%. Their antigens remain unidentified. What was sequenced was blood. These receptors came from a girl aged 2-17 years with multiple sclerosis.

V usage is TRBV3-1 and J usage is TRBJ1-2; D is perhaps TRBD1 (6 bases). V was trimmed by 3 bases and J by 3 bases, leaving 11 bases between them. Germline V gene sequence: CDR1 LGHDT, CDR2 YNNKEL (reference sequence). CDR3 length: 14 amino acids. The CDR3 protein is CASSHRGPDYGYTF. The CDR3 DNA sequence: TGTGCCAGCAGCCACAGGGGCCCGGACTATGGCTACACCTTC. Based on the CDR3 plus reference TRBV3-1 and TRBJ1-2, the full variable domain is DTAVSQTPKYLVTQMGNDKSIKCEQNLGHDTMYWYKQDSKKFLKIMFSYNNKELIINETVPNRFSPKSPDKAHLNLHINSLELGDSAVYFCASSHRGPDYGYTFGSGTRLTVV.

CDR3 sequence: CASSRGHYGEQYF. CDR3 DNA sequence: TGCGCCAGCAGCCGGGGACACTACGGCGAGCAGTACTTC. This chain links TRBV5-1 with TRBJ2-7; D is perhaps TRBD1 (6 bases). The germline CDR1 and CDR2 sequences are SGHRS and YFSETQ. Trimming shortened V by 4 bases and J by 6 bases, and 14 bases separated the two germline ends. The CDR3 contains 13 residues.

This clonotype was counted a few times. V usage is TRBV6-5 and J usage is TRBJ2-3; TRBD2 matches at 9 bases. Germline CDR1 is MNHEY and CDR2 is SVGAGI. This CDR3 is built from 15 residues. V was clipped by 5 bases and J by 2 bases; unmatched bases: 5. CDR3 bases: TGTGCCAGCAGTACGGGACTAGCCCCCACAGATACGCAGTATTTT. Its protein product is CASSTGLAPTDTQYF.

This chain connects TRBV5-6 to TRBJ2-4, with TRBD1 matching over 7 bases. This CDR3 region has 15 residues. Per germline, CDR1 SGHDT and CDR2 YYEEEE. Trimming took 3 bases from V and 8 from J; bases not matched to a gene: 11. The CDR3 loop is CASSSPDRPAYIQYF. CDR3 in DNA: TGTGCCAGCAGCTCCCCGGACAGGCCGGCTTACATTCAGTACTTC.

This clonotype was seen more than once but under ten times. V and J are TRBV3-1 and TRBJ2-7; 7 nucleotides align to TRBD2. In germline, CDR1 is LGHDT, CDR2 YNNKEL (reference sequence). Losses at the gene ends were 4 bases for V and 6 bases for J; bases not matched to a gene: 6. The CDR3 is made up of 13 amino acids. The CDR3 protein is CASSPTSVGEQYF. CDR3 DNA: TGTGCCAGCAGCCCTACTAGCGTTGGCGAGCAGTACTTC.

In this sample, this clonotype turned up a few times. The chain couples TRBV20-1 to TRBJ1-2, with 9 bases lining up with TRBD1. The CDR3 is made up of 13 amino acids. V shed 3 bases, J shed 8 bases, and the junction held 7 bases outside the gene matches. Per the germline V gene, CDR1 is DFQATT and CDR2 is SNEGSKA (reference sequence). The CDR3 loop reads CSASTTGGGGYTF. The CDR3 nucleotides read TGCAGTGCTAGCACAACAGGGGGCGGCGGCTACACCTTC.

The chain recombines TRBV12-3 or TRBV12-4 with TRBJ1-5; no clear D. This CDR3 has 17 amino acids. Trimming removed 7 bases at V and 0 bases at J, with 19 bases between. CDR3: CASTAEDANYSNQPQHF. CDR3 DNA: TGTGCCAGCACCGCGGAGGACGCTAATTATAGCAATCAGCCCCAGCATTTT.

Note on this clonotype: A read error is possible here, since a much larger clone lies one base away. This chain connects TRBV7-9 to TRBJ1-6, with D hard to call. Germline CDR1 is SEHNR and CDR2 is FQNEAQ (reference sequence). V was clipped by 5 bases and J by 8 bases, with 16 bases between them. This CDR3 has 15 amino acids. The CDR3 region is CASSEDGCVDSPLHF. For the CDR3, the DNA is TGTGCCAGCAGCGAAGATGGATGTGTAGATTCACCCCTCCACTTT.

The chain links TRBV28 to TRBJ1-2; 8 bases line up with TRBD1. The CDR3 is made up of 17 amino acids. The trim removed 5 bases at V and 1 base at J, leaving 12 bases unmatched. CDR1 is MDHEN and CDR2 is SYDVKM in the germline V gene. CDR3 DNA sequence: TGTGCCAGCAGTACCAATCCGACAGGGGCTCTTAACTATGGCTACACCTTC. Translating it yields CASSTNPTGALNYGYTF.

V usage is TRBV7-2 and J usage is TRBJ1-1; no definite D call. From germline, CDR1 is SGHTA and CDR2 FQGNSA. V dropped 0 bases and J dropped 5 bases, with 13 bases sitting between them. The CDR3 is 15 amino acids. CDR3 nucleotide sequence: TGTGCCAGCAGCTTAGCCTTTGTGGCAACAACTGAAGCTTTCTTT. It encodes CASSLAFVATTEAFF.

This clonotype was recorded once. The CDR3 sequence: CASSYSRTSGGTDTQYF. Here the CDR3 DNA reads TGTGCCAGCAGTTACTCGCGAACTAGCGGGGGCACAGATACGCAGTATTTT. V gene TRBV6-2 or TRBV6-3 combines with J gene TRBJ2-3, with 10 bases aligning to TRBD2. The CDR3 has 17 residues. Germline values: CDR1 MNHEY, CDR2 SVGEGT. V was pared by 0 bases and J by 1 base, with 4 bases of the junction left unmatched.

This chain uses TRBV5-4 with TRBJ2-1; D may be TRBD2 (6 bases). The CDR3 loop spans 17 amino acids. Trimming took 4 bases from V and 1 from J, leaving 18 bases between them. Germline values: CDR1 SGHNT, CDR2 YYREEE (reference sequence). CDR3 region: CASSVGLGGGSYNEQFF. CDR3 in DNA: TGTGCCAGCAGCGTGGGACTCGGCGGAGGATCCTACAATGAGCAGTTCTTC.

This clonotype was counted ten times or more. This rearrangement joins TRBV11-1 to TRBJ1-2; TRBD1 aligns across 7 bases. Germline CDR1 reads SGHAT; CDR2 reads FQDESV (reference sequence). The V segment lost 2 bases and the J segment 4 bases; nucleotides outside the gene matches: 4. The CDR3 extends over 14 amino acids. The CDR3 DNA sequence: TGTGCCAGCAGCTTAAGAGGGGACAGCTATGGCTACACCTTC. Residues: CASSLRGDSYGYTF.

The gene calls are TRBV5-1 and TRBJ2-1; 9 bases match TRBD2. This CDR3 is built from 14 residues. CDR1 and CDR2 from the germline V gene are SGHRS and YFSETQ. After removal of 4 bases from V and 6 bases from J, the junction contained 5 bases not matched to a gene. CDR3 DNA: TGCGCCAGCAGCGCTAGCGGGGCCCTCAATGAGCAGTTCTTC. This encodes CASSASGALNEQFF.

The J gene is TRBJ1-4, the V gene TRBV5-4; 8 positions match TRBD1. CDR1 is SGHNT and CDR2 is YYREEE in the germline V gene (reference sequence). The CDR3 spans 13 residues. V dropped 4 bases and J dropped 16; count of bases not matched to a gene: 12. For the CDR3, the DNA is TGTGCCAGCAGCGAGGGACAGGATGGGAACAGGTTTTTT. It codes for CASSEGQDGNRFF.

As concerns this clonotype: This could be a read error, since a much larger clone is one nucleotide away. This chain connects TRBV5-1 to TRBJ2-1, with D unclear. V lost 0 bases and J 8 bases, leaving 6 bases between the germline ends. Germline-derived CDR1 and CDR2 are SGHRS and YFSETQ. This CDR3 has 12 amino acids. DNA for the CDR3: TGCGCCAGCAGCTTGGTAGAGGATGAGCAGTTCTTC. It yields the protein CASSLVEDEQFF.

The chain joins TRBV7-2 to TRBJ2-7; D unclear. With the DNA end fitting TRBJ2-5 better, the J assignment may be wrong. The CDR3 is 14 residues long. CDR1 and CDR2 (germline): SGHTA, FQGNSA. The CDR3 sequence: CASSLRFGVQTQYF. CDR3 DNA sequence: TGTGCCAGCAGCTTAAGATTTGGCGTACAGACCCAGTACTTC.

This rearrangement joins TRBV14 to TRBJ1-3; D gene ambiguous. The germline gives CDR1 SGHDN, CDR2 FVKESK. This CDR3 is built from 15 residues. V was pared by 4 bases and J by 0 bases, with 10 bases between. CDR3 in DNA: TGTGCCAGCAGCCTAGGAGGGATCTCTGGAAACACCATATATTTT. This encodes CASSLGGISGNTIYF. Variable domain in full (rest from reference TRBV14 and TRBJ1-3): EAGVTQFPSHSVIEKGQTVTLRCDPISGHDNLYWYRRVMGKEIKFLLHFVKESKQDESGMPNNRFLAERTGGTYSTLKVQPAELEDSGVYFCASSLGGISGNTIYFGEGSWLTVV.

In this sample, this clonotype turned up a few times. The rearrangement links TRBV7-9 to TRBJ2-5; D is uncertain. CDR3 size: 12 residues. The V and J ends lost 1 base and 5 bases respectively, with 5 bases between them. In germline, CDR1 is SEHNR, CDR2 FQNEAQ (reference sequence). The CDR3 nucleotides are TGTGCCAGCAGCTTAGAGGATGAGACCCAGTACTTC. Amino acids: CASSLEDETQYF.

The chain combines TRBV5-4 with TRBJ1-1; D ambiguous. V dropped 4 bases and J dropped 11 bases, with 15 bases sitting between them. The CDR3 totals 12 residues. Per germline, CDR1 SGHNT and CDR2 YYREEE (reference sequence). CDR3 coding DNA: TGTGCCAGCAGCCCGCGGTTTCTTTGGGCTTTCTTT. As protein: CASSPRFLWAFF.